This T cell receptor (beta chain) was identified during a study of shared clonotypes between healthy human individuals. Study results and limitations: Memory subsets had estimated richness that was generally smaller than that of naive subsets. A reduction in generation probabilities was seen for non-shared clonotypes relative to those shared by all four donors.

Only in-frame clones appear in the TCRdb table, and some are missing; sequencing was by immunoSEQ multiplex PCR. The table records 2 million to 2.5 million clones, over 85% of them present only once. The V segment lost 5 bases and the J segment 3 bases; nucleotides outside the gene matches: 5. The CDR3 length is 14 residues. Germline V CDR1 and CDR2: SGHTA, FQGTGA. As regards this clone: The antigen is undetermined.

The sequenced sample was naive CD4+ T cells from PBMCs. Documented subset: CD45RA+ positively selected. The rearrangement links TRBV7-3 to TRBJ2-3; 7 bases fit TRBD2. The receptor was isolated from a man between 18 and 29 years old in good health. Some clones in this sample may be carry-over from other donors' samples. The chain's CDR3 is CASSKGTTTDTQYF. The CDR3 DNA follows: TGTGCCAGCAGCAAAGGGACTACAACAGATACGCAGTATTTT.